The next 21 T cell receptor beta chains were all read from a single sample in a study of identical twins' blood T cells (dated by TCRdb to the early 2010s). Receptors were amplified or captured by 5' RACE. Reads for this sample came from an Illumina Genome Analyzer IIx. TCRdb passed the public sequencing reads through fastp at Q25 and MiXCR, retaining productive beta sequences. CDR3 protein sequences are deduplicated, and each keeps its most common genes and DNA. The sample table contains fewer than 450,000 distinct CDR3 sequences; only one count was recorded for 28% of them. About 6% of the sample rests with the top ten. The sequencing sample was made of PBMCs. The receptors were gathered from a woman aged 18 to 55 in good health.

This clonotype has just a few counts. The V gene is TRBV11-2, the J gene TRBJ2-5; TRBD2 matches at 12 bases. The junction had 17 bases not matched to a gene; V was cut back by 7 bases and J by 5 bases. This CDR3 has 18 amino acids. Germline V CDR1 and CDR2: SGHAT, FQNNGV. The DNA of the CDR3 is TGTGCCAGCAACCCCTGGTCACTAGCGGGGGGAGTGACGGAGACCCAGTACTTC. Encoded protein: CASNPWSLAGGVTETQYF.

This chain connects TRBV5-1 to TRBJ1-2; D not resolved. Trimming cost V 4 bases and J 0 bases, with 13 bases left between them. Germline-derived CDR1 and CDR2 are SGHRS and YFSETQ. The CDR3 is 15 residues long. CDR3 DNA sequence: TGCGCCAGCAGCCCAGGACTCATAGCTAACTATGGCTACACCTTC. It is translated as CASSPGLIANYGYTF. The full variable domain, completed using reference TRBV5-1 and TRBJ1-2, is KAGVTQTPRYLIKTRGQQVTLSCSPISGHRSVSWYQQTPGQGLQFLFEYFSETQRNKGNFPGRFSGRQFSNSRSEMNVSTLELGDSALYLCASSPGLIANYGYTFGSGTRLTVV.

The chain joins TRBV5-1 to TRBJ1-2; tentatively, D is TRBD1 (6 bases). Germline CDR1 is SGHRS and CDR2 is YFSETQ. Deletions cut 2 bases from V and 4 bases from J, with 12 bases between. The CDR3 contains 14 residues. DNA for the CDR3: TGCGCCAGCAGCTTTGGGGAAGGGGGCTATGGCTACACCTTC. Protein sequence: CASSFGEGGYGYTF.

About this clonotype: At one end the junction does not follow the germline gene, possibly because of a read error. This rearrangement joins TRBV12-5 to TRBJ1-1; D remains unclear. The CDR3 is 15 amino acids. CDR1 and CDR2 (germline): LGHNT, FRNRAP. CDR3 sequence (DNA): TGTACTAGTGGTTTGTCCAGGCGGCTTGACACTGAAGCTTTCTTT. This translates into CTSGLSRRLDTEAFF.

The chain recombines TRBV12-3 or TRBV12-4 with TRBJ1-1; no firm D call. V was trimmed by 6 bases and J by 7 bases, leaving 18 bases between them. The CDR3 is 14 amino acids. Written as DNA, the CDR3 is TGTGCCAGCAGCTTCCCCGAGGTGGAAGGTGAAGCTTTCTTT. Its translation is CASSFPEVEGEAFF.

The rearrangement links TRBV9 to TRBJ1-1; a weak D match, TRBD1 (6 bases). The length of the CDR3 is 17 residues. The germline CDR1 and CDR2 sequences are SGDLS and YYNGEE. V was trimmed by 0 bases and J by 1 base, leaving 16 bases between them. The CDR3: CASSVGPYGQQNTEAFF. CDR3 coding DNA: TGTGCCAGCAGCGTAGGCCCTTATGGACAGCAGAACACTGAAGCTTTCTTT.

Of note for this clonotype: At one end, the junction sequence differs from germline, possibly due to a read error. CDR3 nucleotides: TGTGTCAGCAGTCCCCACGAGGGAAGGGACACAGATACGCAGTATTTT. It translates to CVSSPHEGRDTDTQYF. The rearrangement links TRBV12-3 or TRBV12-4 to TRBJ2-3; D is possibly TRBD2 (5 bases). This CDR3 has 16 residues.

This clonotype was recorded a few times. The rearrangement uses TRBV5-4 and TRBJ2-1, with unresolved D. This CDR3 contains 12 residues. V was pared by 0 bases and J by 10 bases, with 8 bases between. From germline, CDR1 is SGHNT and CDR2 YYREEE (reference sequence). In DNA form, the CDR3 reads TGTGCCAGCAGCTTGGGGTCCTGGGAGCAGTTCTTC. It translates to CASSLGSWEQFF.

This chain links TRBV12-5 with TRBJ1-1; D gene ambiguous. The CDR3 totals 12 residues. From germline, CDR1 is LGHNT and CDR2 FRNRAP. Deletions cut 9 bases from V and 3 bases from J, with 11 bases between. CDR3 DNA sequence: TGTGCTAGCGCGTTTATGGACACTGAAGCTTTCTTT. Translation gives CASAFMDTEAFF. Supplemented by reference TRBV12-5 and TRBJ1-1, the full variable domain reads DARVTQTPRHKVTEMGQEVTMRCQPILGHNTVFWYRQTMMQGLELLAYFRNRAPLDDSGMPKDRFSAEMPDATLATLKIQPSEPRDSAVYFCASAFMDTEAFFGQGTRLTVV.

This chain connects TRBV6-1 to TRBJ2-3; D is tentatively TRBD1 or TRBD2 (5 bases each). This CDR3 spans 13 amino acids. The V end lost 3 bases, the J end lost 3 bases, and 7 bases lay between the germline ends. Germline V gene data show CDR1 as MNHNS and CDR2 as SASEGT. As DNA, the CDR3 is TGTGCCAGCAGTGAGGGGGAGACAGATACGCAGTATTTT. Its protein product is CASSEGETDTQYF.

V is TRBV6-1 and J is TRBJ1-2, with D possibly matching TRBD1 (5 bases). Germline V CDR1 and CDR2: MNHNS, SASEGT. Trimming removed 1 base from V and 2 bases from J, with 14 bases in between. The CDR3 has 16 residues. The DNA of the CDR3 is TGTGCCAGCAGTGAAGATTTGGGGGGATTCAACTATGGCTACACCTTC. Its translation is CASSEDLGGFNYGYTF.

This clonotype turned up a few times. The chain links TRBV2 to TRBJ1-1; perhaps TRBD1 as D (6 bases). Germline CDR1 reads SNHLY; CDR2 reads FYNNEI. The CDR3 sequence is 12 residues long. Trimming took off 10 bases at V and 5 bases at J, with 14 bases between the two ends. The CDR3 DNA reads as TGTGCCACAGCGGTTCAGGGGACTGAAGCTTTCTTT. This encodes CATAVQGTEAFF.

The V and J genes are TRBV3-1 and TRBJ2-5; D is unclear. Deletions cut 4 bases from V and 1 base from J, with 7 bases between. Germline V gene sequence: CDR1 LGHDT, CDR2 YNNKEL (reference sequence). CDR3 size: 13 residues. The DNA of the CDR3 is TGTGCCAGCAGCCTCAGGCCCCAAGAGACCCAGTACTTC. This sequence encodes CASSLRPQETQYF.

Only a few counts were recorded for this clonotype. The chain combines TRBV20-1 with TRBJ2-3, with D unresolved. With 8 bases removed from V and 4 bases from J, the gap between germline ends came to 13 bases. Germline V lookup: CDR1 DFQATT, CDR2 SNEGSKA (reference sequence). The length of the CDR3 is 12 residues. The CDR3 region has the DNA TGCAGTCCTACCGGTCCGGCAGATACGCAGTATTTT. It codes for CSPTGPADTQYF.

The V call is TRBV5-1, the J call TRBJ1-6, with TRBD1 as a possible D gene (5 bases). The CDR3 spans 16 residues. V was cut by 2 bases and J by 2 bases, with 11 bases left in between. The germline gives CDR1 SGHRS, CDR2 YFSETQ. CDR3 residues: CASSFWGSPYNSPLHF. The DNA for the CDR3 is TGCGCCAGCAGCTTTTGGGGGTCCCCCTATAATTCACCCCTCCACTTT.

Concerning this clonotype: The junction departs from germline at one end; a sequencing error may be responsible. The rearrangement joins TRBV6-6 to TRBJ1-5; D might be TRBD1 (5 bases). The germline CDR1 and CDR2 sequences are MNHNY and SVGAGI (reference sequence). CDR3 length: 15 amino acids. The CDR3 DNA reads TGTGCCAGCAGTTACATGGGGGTTGGCAATCAGCCTCAGCATTTT. Amino acid sequence: CASSYMGVGNQPQHF.

The genes are TRBV20-1 and TRBJ2-1; D is unclear. From germline, CDR1 is DFQATT and CDR2 SNEGSKA (reference sequence). The CDR3 extends over 13 amino acids. Trimming took off 6 bases at V and 4 bases at J, with 13 bases between the two ends. The CDR3 is CSACKAQYNEQFF. The CDR3 nucleotides read TGCAGTGCCTGCAAGGCCCAGTACAATGAGCAGTTCTTC.

This clonotype showed up many times. This chain uses TRBV20-1 with TRBJ2-7, with D unresolved. The CDR3 covers 10 residues. Germline-derived CDR1 and CDR2 are DFQATT and SNEGSKA (reference sequence). With 3 bases removed from V and 9 bases from J, the gap between germline ends came to 9 bases. The CDR3 bases are TGCAGTGCTAGGAAGCGCGGGCAGTACTTC. Its protein product is CSARKRGQYF.

The V gene is TRBV9, the J gene TRBJ1-4; no clear D gene. Germline V gene lookup returns CDR1 SGDLS and CDR2 YYNGEE. The CDR3 totals 14 residues. Trimming shortened V by 0 bases and J by 5 bases, and 8 bases separated the two germline ends. CDR3 residues: CASSVGERNEKLFF. The CDR3 DNA sequence: TGTGCCAGCAGCGTAGGGGAAAGGAATGAAAAACTGTTTTTT.

Of note for this clonotype: This may be a read error, as it is one base from a much larger clone. CDR3 in amino acids: CASSYSSRGTDTQYF. The CDR3 region has the DNA TGTGCCAGCAGTTACTCTTCCAGAGGCACAGATACGCAGTATTTT. V gene TRBV6-5 combines with J gene TRBJ2-3; D is ambiguous. Germline-derived CDR1 and CDR2 are MNHEY and SVGAGI. CDR3 length: 15 residues. V lost 0 bases and J lost 1, with 8 bases in between.

This clonotype was detected many times. This rearrangement joins TRBV5-5 to TRBJ2-3; 12 bases are shared with TRBD2. The CDR3 has 16 amino acids. Losses at the gene ends were 1 base for V and 2 bases for J; bases not matched to a gene: 2. Germline V gene data show CDR1 as SGHKS and CDR2 as YYEKEE (reference sequence). The CDR3 here is CASSLTSGGSTDTQYF. In DNA, the CDR3 is TGTGCCAGCAGCTTGACTAGCGGGGGGTCCACAGATACGCAGTATTTT.